These 30 T cell receptor beta chains came from one sample sequenced in a study of blood T cell repertoires in COVID-19. Method: immunoSEQ multiplex PCR; TCRdb's copy keeps in-frame clones and lacks some. Of over 300,000 clones listed, roughly 88% were seen once; the top ten hold over 0.9%. Material for sequencing was PBMCs or T cells enriched from blood (not recorded which). These receptors all stem from a woman in her twenties or thirties with acute COVID-19.

The rearrangement uses TRBV11-2 and TRBJ1-3, with D perhaps TRBD1 (5 bases). Trimming took off 5 bases at V and 0 bases at J, with 14 bases between the two ends. CDR3 size: 16 residues. Per germline, CDR1 SGHAT and CDR2 FQNNGV. The CDR3 region is CASSPGDRSSGNTIYF. As DNA, the CDR3 is TGTGCCAGCAGCCCTGGAGACAGATCCTCTGGAAACACCATATATTTT.

The rearrangement joins TRBV19 to TRBJ2-5, with 8 bases lining up with TRBD2. CDR1 and CDR2 (germline): LNHDA, SQIVND (reference sequence). The CDR3 has 15 amino acids. The V and J ends lost 7 bases and 0 bases, in that order; junction bases with no gene match: 7. The CDR3 DNA is TGTGCCAGTACTGGGCGGGGGGCTTACCAAGAGACCCAGTACTTC. Translated: CASTGRGAYQETQYF. Combining the CDR3 with reference TRBV19 and TRBJ2-5 gives the whole variable domain DGGITQSPKYLFRKEGQNVTLSCEQNLNHDAMYWYRQDPGQGLRLIYYSQIVNDFQKGDIAEGYSVSREKKESFPLTVTSAQKNPTAFYLCASTGRGAYQETQYFGPGTRLLVL.

J is TRBJ2-3 and V is TRBV5-1; tentative D call: TRBD2 (6 bases). Germline loops: CDR1 SGHRS, CDR2 YFSETQ. The CDR3 consists of 13 residues. V dropped 7 bases and J dropped 4 bases, with 13 bases sitting between them. The chain's CDR3 is CASSTRGADTQYF. CDR3 bases: TGCGCCAGCTCGACGCGGGGAGCAGATACGCAGTATTTT.

The V and J genes are TRBV6-6 and TRBJ1-5; D is undetermined. This CDR3 comprises 15 residues. Per the germline V gene, CDR1 is MNHNY and CDR2 is SVGAGI (reference sequence). The V end was cut by 6 bases, the J end by 0 bases, with 12 bases between. The DNA for the CDR3 is TGTGCCAGCAGGCCTACCCATTATAGCAATCAGCCCCAGCATTTT. Its translation: CASRPTHYSNQPQHF.

The chain links TRBV10-2 to TRBJ1-5; D gene ambiguous. The ends were cut back, 3 bases at V and 3 bases at J, with 6 bases in the middle. Per the germline V gene, CDR1 is WSHSY and CDR2 is SAAADI. CDR3 size: 13 residues. CDR3 bases: TGCGCCAGCAGTGACAGGTCCAATCAGCCCCAGCATTTT. This gives the protein CASSDRSNQPQHF.

The V and J genes are TRBV10-3 and TRBJ2-7; 8 bases are a match to TRBD1. The V gene end was trimmed by 4 bases and the J gene end by 1 base; junction bases not matched to a gene: 6. This CDR3 region has 15 residues. The germline gives CDR1 ENHRY, CDR2 SYGVKD. CDR3 nucleotides: TGTGCCATCAGTGGAGGACAGGGATCTTCCTACGAGCAGTACTTC. This sequence encodes CAISGGQGSSYEQYF.

This chain connects TRBV4-2 to TRBJ2-2; 7 bases match TRBD2. Germline CDR1 reads LGHNA; CDR2 reads YNFKEQ. Losses at the gene ends were 3 bases for V and 4 bases for J; bases not matched to a gene: 5. This CDR3 comprises 15 residues. CDR3 coding DNA: TGTGCCAGCAGCCAGGAGCGGGGCCGCACCGGGGAGCTGTTTTTT. It encodes CASSQERGRTGELFF.

The chain uses TRBV11-2 and TRBJ1-1, with D possibly TRBD1 on 6 matching bases. Between the trimmed V and J ends, which lost 5 bases and 7 bases, there was a span of 14 bases. This CDR3 comprises 13 residues. CDR1 is SGHAT and CDR2 is FQNNGV in the germline V gene. The CDR3 protein is CASSPTQGGEAFF. The CDR3 DNA follows: TGTGCCAGCAGCCCTACTCAAGGGGGTGAAGCTTTCTTT.

The chain is built from TRBV5-1 and TRBJ2-1, with a tentative D call TRBD1 (7 bases). V was shortened by 5 bases and J by 8 bases, with 17 bases between the two germline ends. The CDR3 is made up of 14 amino acids. Germline values: CDR1 SGHRS, CDR2 YFSETQ. CDR3 nucleotides: TGCGCCAGCAGGTACGGAGGGGGCGGGGATGAGCAGTTCTTC. Protein sequence: CASRYGGGGDEQFF.

This CDR3 reads CASLAGFTDTQYF. CDR3 DNA sequence: TGTGCCAGCCTAGCGGGGTTCACAGATACGCAGTATTTT. This chain uses TRBV2 with TRBJ2-3, with TRBD2 matching 9 bases. With V trimmed by 8 bases and J by 2 bases, 2 bases remained unmatched. Germline V gene data show CDR1 as SNHLY and CDR2 as FYNNEI. This CDR3 region has 13 residues.

The chain recombines TRBV18 with TRBJ1-2; D is perhaps TRBD1 (6 bases). Per the germline V gene, CDR1 is KGHSH and CDR2 is LQKENI. Trimming took off 0 bases at V and 4 bases at J, with 15 bases between the two ends. The CDR3 has 16 amino acids. The CDR3 coding sequence is TGTGCCAGCTCACCACCGAGTGACAGGCGACTCTATGGCTACACCTTC. Its translation: CASSPPSDRRLYGYTF.

The CDR3 reads CAWMAPKGRALEQYF. The CDR3 DNA reads as TGTGCCTGGATGGCACCTAAAGGCAGGGCCTTAGAGCAGTACTTC. The chain links TRBV30 to TRBJ2-7; weak D call: TRBD1 (5 bases). Trimming took off 4 bases at V and 7 bases at J, with 23 bases between the two ends. Germline V gives CDR1 GTSNPN, CDR2 SVGIG (reference sequence). The CDR3 spans 15 residues.

The chain combines TRBV11-2 with TRBJ1-1; the match to TRBD1 covers 9 bases. V gave up 5 bases and J gave up 5 bases; unmatched junction bases: 6. The length of the CDR3 is 14 residues. Germline V gives CDR1 SGHAT, CDR2 FQNNGV. In DNA form, the CDR3 reads TGTGCCAGCAGCCATGACAGGGGGGGGACTGAAGCTTTCTTT. This translates into CASSHDRGGTEAFF.

This clone was observed once. This rearrangement joins TRBV21-1 to TRBJ2-2; TRBD1, as called in the table, went unchecked against the DNA. TRBV21-1 is a documented pseudogene. CDR3 size: 16 residues. DNA for the CDR3: TGTGCCAGCGATACTGAACGGACAGCGAACACCGGGGAGCTGTTTTTT. Amino acids: CASDTERTANTGELFF.

This sequence joins TRBV5-6 and TRBJ2-2; 9 bases are shared with TRBD2. The J segment lost 9 bases and the V segment lost 1 base, leaving 7 bases of the junction unmatched. CDR3 length equals 15 residues. Germline loops: CDR1 SGHDT, CDR2 YYEEEE. The CDR3 sequence: CASSLRRGGLRELFF. The CDR3 nucleotides read TGTGCCAGCAGCTTGCGGCGGGGGGGCCTCCGGGAGCTGTTTTTT. The full variable domain, with the rest looked up from reference TRBV5-6 and TRBJ2-2, is DAGVTQSPTHLIKTRGQQVTLRCSPKSGHDTVSWYQQALGQGPQFIFQYYEEEERQRGNFPDRFSGHQFPNYSSELNVNALLLGDSALYLCASSLRRGGLRELFFGEGSRLTVL.

V and J are TRBV5-4 and TRBJ2-1, with a tentative D call TRBD2 (7 bases). The CDR3 sequence is 15 residues long. The germline V gene has CDR1 SGHNT and CDR2 YYREEE (reference sequence). The V end was cut by 0 bases, the J end by 6 bases, with 13 bases between. CDR3 sequence (DNA): TGTGCCAGCAGCTTGGCACAGGGAGGGGTCAATGAGCAGTTCTTC. Residues: CASSLAQGGVNEQFF.

The chain is built from TRBV7-6 and TRBJ2-2; 10 nucleotides line up with TRBD1. The germline V gene encodes CDR1 SGHVS and CDR2 FNYEAQ. V shed 5 bases and J 0 bases; nucleotides not matched to a gene: 6. The CDR3 consists of 17 residues. Here the CDR3 reads CASSGRQGATNTGELFF. Here the CDR3 DNA reads TGTGCCAGCAGCGGCCGACAGGGGGCTACGAACACCGGGGAGCTGTTTTTT.

V usage is TRBV6-5 and J usage is TRBJ1-3; TRBD1 matches 8 bases. Germline V lookup: CDR1 MNHEY, CDR2 SVGAGI. The length of the CDR3 is 15 residues. The J segment lost 2 bases and the V segment lost 7 bases, leaving 7 bases of the junction unmatched. CDR3 amino acids: CASKLVRGPGNTIYF. For the CDR3, the DNA is TGTGCCAGCAAGTTGGTCAGGGGGCCTGGAAACACCATATATTTT.

This sequence joins TRBV2 and TRBJ2-2, with 9 nucleotides matching TRBD1. The CDR3 has 16 residues. In germline, CDR1 is SNHLY, CDR2 FYNNEI. J gave up 1 base and V 5 bases, and 5 bases lay outside the gene matches. Written as DNA, the CDR3 is TGTGCCAGCAGTACCAGGACAGGGGAGAACACCGGGGAGCTGTTTTTT. Translated: CASSTRTGENTGELFF.

The gene calls are TRBV11-3 and TRBJ1-3, with TRBD1 matching over 10 bases. The germline CDR1 and CDR2 sequences are SGHNT and YENEEA. This CDR3 contains 15 residues. The ends lost 6 bases at V and 3 bases at J; junction bases unmatched: 5. CDR3 in amino acids: CASSSGQGNGNTIYF. CDR3 DNA sequence: TGTGCCAGCAGTTCGGGACAGGGGAATGGAAACACCATATATTTT.

This clone was counted once. This chain links TRBV6-1 with TRBJ2-7, with D possibly matching TRBD1 (6 bases). There are 16 residues in the CDR3. Trimming shortened V by 1 base and J by 7 bases, and 20 bases separated the two germline ends. Germline assignment: CDR1 MNHNS and CDR2 SASEGT. The CDR3 bases are TGTGCCAGCAGTGAAGGTAGGGGGATACTACGTTTGGAGCAGTACTTC. Translating gives CASSEGRGILRLEQYF.

The chain links TRBV5-1 to TRBJ2-7; 11 nucleotides agree with TRBD1. Germline loops: CDR1 SGHRS, CDR2 YFSETQ. The CDR3 spans 15 residues. Trimming took 4 bases from V and 4 from J; bases not matched to a gene: 7. The CDR3 here is CASSEGQGAGYEQYF. The CDR3 bases are TGCGCCAGCAGCGAAGGACAGGGGGCGGGTTACGAGCAGTACTTC.

The rearrangement links TRBV11-2 to TRBJ2-2, with D perhaps matching TRBD1 (5 bases). The V end was cut by 5 bases, the J end by 8 bases, with 21 bases between. Germline loops: CDR1 SGHAT, CDR2 FQNNGV. CDR3 length: 16 amino acids. The CDR3 loop reads CASSEKGEQVSGELFF. CDR3 sequence (DNA): TGTGCCAGCAGCGAGAAAGGGGAACAGGTTTCTGGGGAGCTGTTTTTT.

The chain recombines TRBV5-1 with TRBJ2-2; 7 bases line up with TRBD1. Germline trimming cut 1 base from V and 1 base from J; bases unmatched to any gene: 22. CDR1 is SGHRS, CDR2 YFSETQ, per germline. The CDR3 is made up of 22 amino acids. Written as DNA, the CDR3 is TGCGCCAGCAGCTTGTTGAGTCGTCCGAAGCGAGACAGGGAGTGGAACACCGGGGAGCTGTTTTTT. Its protein product is CASSLLSRPKRDREWNTGELFF.

V is TRBV5-5 and J is TRBJ2-7; 7 bases agree with TRBD1. Germline V gene sequence: CDR1 SGHKS, CDR2 YYEKEE (reference sequence). V lost 3 bases, J lost 5 bases, and 8 bases stayed unmatched. The CDR3 is 14 amino acids. The CDR3, as DNA: TGTGCCAGCAGCTCGAGACAGGGTACGGACGAGCAGTACTTC. It codes for CASSSRQGTDEQYF.

This chain uses TRBV7-3 with TRBJ2-3, with 8 bases aligning to TRBD2. There are 16 residues in the CDR3. Per germline, CDR1 SGHTA and CDR2 FQGTGA. V lost 5 bases, J lost 4 bases, and 11 bases stayed unmatched. This CDR3 is CASSLGGAGAADTQYF. In nucleotides, the CDR3 is TGTGCCAGCAGCCTCGGGGGAGCGGGGGCCGCAGATACGCAGTATTTT.

The V gene is TRBV10-3, the J gene TRBJ1-6, with TRBD1 identical over 7 bases. Germline trimming cut 6 bases from V and 8 bases from J; bases unmatched to any gene: 4. The V gene's germline CDR1 is ENHRY and CDR2 SYGVKD. The CDR3 spans 13 residues. The CDR3 sequence is CAIRGTDDSPLHF. Here the CDR3 DNA reads TGTGCCATCAGAGGGACAGACGATTCACCCCTCCACTTT.

This rearrangement joins TRBV3-1 (or the pseudogene TRBV3-2) to TRBJ2-6; 8 bases map to TRBD1. Germline assignment: CDR1 LGHDT and CDR2 YNNKEL (reference sequence). This CDR3 spans 16 amino acids. Trimming cost V 11 bases and J 1 base; bases outside gene matches: 10. The CDR3 DNA sequence: TGTGCCGCTGGGGCCAGGGGGCGTTCTGGGGCCAACGTCCTGACTTTC. Translating gives CAAGARGRSGANVLTF.

This chain joins TRBV4-1 and TRBJ1-2; 11 nucleotides line up with TRBD1. Germline trimming cut 3 bases from V and 5 bases from J; bases unmatched to any gene: 5. The germline CDR1 and CDR2 sequences are MGHRA and YSYEKL. The CDR3 has 15 residues. The CDR3 protein is CASSHRTGGAYGYTF. The CDR3 DNA reads TGCGCCAGCAGCCACCGGACAGGGGGCGCGTATGGCTACACCTTC.

J is TRBJ1-1 and V is TRBV7-3; the D is unclear. Trimming stripped 4 bases from V and 1 base from J, with 10 bases between. Per the germline V gene, CDR1 is SGHTA and CDR2 is FQGTGA. This CDR3 is built from 14 residues. CDR3 in DNA: TGTGCCAGCAGCTCAACGGGCCCGAACACTGAAGCTTTCTTT. This gives the protein CASSSTGPNTEAFF.